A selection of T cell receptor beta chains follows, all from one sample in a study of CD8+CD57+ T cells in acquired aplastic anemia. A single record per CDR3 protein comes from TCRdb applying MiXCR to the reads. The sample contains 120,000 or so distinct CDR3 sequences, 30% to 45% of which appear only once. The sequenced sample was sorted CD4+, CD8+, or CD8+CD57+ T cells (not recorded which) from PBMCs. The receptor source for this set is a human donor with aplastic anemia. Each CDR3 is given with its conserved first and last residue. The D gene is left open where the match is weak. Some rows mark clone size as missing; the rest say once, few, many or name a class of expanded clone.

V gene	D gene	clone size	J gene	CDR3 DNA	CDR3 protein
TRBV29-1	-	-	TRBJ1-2	TGCAGCGTTGAAGAACCTAGGTCGCAGGGGTACGGCTACACCTTC	CSVEEPRSQGYGYTF
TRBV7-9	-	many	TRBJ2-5	TGTGCCAGCAGCTTGGACCTCTTGGAGACCCAGTACTTC	CASSLDLLETQYF
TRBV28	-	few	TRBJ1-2	TGTGCCATCAGCGAGGGGACCCTCAAGTACTATGGCTACACCTTC	CAISEGTLKYYGYTF
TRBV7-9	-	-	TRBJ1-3	TGTGCCAGTAGGCAGGGAAACACCATATATTTT	CASRQGNTIYF
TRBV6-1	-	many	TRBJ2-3	TGTGCCAGCAGTGAAACGTCTAGCACAGATACGCAGTATTTT	CASSETSSTDTQYF
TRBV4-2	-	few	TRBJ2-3	TGTGCCAGCAGCCAAGTTCCAAACACAGATACGCAGTATTTT	CASSQVPNTDTQYF
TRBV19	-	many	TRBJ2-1	TGTGCCAGTAGTTCCGGGCTCCATTTCCTGGGGGTCGATGAGCAGTTCTTC	CASSSGLHFLGVDEQFF
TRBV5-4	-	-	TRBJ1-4	TGTGCCAGCAGTTCTGGGACTCGTGATGAAAAACTGTTTTTT	CASSSGTRDEKLFF
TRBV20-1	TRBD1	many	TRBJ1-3	TGCAGTGCTTATAACCGGGACAGATTCTCTGGAAACACCATATATTTT	CSAYNRDRFSGNTIYF
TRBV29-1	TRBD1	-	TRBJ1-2	TGCAGCGACCGGGACAGGGTAAATGGCTACACCTTC	CSDRDRVNGYTF
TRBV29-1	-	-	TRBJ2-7	TGCAGCGTTGGGGGAGGATCCTACGAGCAGTACTTC	CSVGGGSYEQYF
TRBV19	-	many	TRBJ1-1	TGTGCCAGTAGTAGGGGATGGAACACTGAAGCTTTCTTT	CASSRGWNTEAFF
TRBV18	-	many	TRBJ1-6	TGTGCCAGCTCCCCCGGGCATAATTCACCCCTCCACTTT	CASSPGHNSPLHF
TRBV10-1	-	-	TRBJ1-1	TGCGCCAGCAGCGAGTCGGGGGAGGGCACTGAAGCTTTCTTT	CASSESGEGTEAFF
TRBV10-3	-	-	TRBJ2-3	TGTGCCATCAGTGAAGAGGGACCTCCTTTTAGAGATACGCAGTATTTT	CAISEEGPPFRDTQYF
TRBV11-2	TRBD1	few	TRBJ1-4	TGTGCCATCACAGGGGGCCCTAATGATAAACTGTTTTTT	CAITGGPNDKLFF
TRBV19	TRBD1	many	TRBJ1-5	TGTGCCAGTAGTATCGACAGGGGAGCGGGCAATCAGCCCCAGCATTTT	CASSIDRGAGNQPQHF
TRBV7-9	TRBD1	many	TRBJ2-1	TGTGCCAGCAGCTACGACAGGGGCTCCTACAATGAGCAGTTCTTC	CASSYDRGSYNEQFF
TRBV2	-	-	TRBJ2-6	TGTGCCAGCAAGCAAAGGGGGACAGGGGCCAACGTCCTGACTTTC	CASKQRGTGANVLTF
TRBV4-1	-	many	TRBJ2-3	TGCGCCAGCAGCCAAGATCATCCTAGTCAAGGCACGCAGTATTTT	CASSQDHPSQGTQYF
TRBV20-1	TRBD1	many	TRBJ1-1	TGCAGTGCCCCGCCCGGGAGGGGGCAGTGGGGCACTGAAGCTTTCTTT	CSAPPGRGQWGTEAFF
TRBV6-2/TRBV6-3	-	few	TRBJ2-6	TGTGCCAGCAGTTACTGGACAGACCCTGCCAACGTCCTGACTTTC	CASSYWTDPANVLTF
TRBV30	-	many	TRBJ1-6	TGTGCCTGGACCAACCCCAGGGGTGATTCACCCCTCCACTTT	CAWTNPRGDSPLHF
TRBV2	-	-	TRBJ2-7	TGTGCCAGCAGTGCGATGCAGGACGGTTCGGGGAACTTC	CASSAMQDGSGNF
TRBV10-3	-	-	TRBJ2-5	TGTGCCATCAGTGAGTTCACAGGGGAGGGAGAGACCCAGTACTTC	CAISEFTGEGETQYF
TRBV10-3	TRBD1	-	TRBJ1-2	TGTGCCATCAGTGAGAGGGCAGGGGGCTATGGCTACACCTTC	CAISERAGGYGYTF
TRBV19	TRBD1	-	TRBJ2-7	TGTGCCAGTAGTACATACCCGGGACAGGGGACGGAGCAGTACTTC	CASSTYPGQGTEQYF
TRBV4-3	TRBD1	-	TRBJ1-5	TGCGCCAGGCGGGGACAGGGGCTCGGGCAGCCCCAGCATTTT	CARRGQGLGQPQHF
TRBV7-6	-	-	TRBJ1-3	TGTGCCAGCAGCTTAGCCGGGGACCTCTCTGGAAACACCATATATTTT	CASSLAGDLSGNTIYF